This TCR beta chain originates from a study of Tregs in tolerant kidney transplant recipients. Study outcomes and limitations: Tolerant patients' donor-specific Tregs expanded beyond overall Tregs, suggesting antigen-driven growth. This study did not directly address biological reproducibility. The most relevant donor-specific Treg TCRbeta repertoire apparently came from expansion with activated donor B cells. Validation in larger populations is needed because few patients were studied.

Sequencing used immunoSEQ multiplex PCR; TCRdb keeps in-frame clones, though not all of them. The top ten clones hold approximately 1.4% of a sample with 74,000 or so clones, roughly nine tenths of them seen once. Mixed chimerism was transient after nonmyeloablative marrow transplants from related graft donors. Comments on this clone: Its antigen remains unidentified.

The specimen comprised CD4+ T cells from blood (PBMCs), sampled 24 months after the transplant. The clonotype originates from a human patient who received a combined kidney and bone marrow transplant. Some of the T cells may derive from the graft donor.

CDR3 sequence (DNA): TGTGCCAGCTCACGGCCAGGGGGTTCAAGTAACGAGCAGTACTTC. Residues: CASSRPGGSSNEQYF. The J gene is TRBJ2-7, the V gene TRBV18, with 7 positions matching TRBD1. Germline CDR1 and CDR2: KGHSH and LQKENI. The CDR3 is 15 residues long. V shed 4 bases, J shed 5 bases, and the junction held 11 bases outside the gene matches.